This is a list of T cell receptor beta chains from one sample in a study of regulatory T cells in long-lasting Graves disease. Each CDR3 protein gets one entry after TCRdb re-called the multiplex PCR reads with MiXCR. Among about 310,000 distinct CDR3 sequences, 20% to 25% were seen once, and the ten largest hold more than 55%. The sequencing used peripheral blood mononuclear cells (PBMCs), collected when the disease was refractory, from a patient treated with antithyroid drugs. The receptors originated from a female donor with Graves disease. The CDR3 runs from the conserved cysteine through the conserved F or W. A D gene is named only where the DNA matches it firmly. Rows give clone size only sometimes, using once, few, many, or a class for an expanded clone.

>TRBV28|TRBJ2-7|many|.
TGTGCCGCAGGGCCGGCCGGTCCCTCCTACGAGCAGTACTTC
CAAGPAGPSYEQYF
>TRBV9|TRBJ2-7|few|.
TGTGCCAGCAGCCCATTCTCCAACCTCTACGAGCAGTACTTC
CASSPFSNLYEQYF
>TRBV4-1|TRBJ2-7|.|TRBD1
TGCGCCAGCAGCCACGCCGGGACAGGGCCCTACGAGCAGTACTTC
CASSHAGTGPYEQYF
>TRBV30|TRBJ1-5|.|.
TGTGCCTGGAGTGTAACAGCCGGGTGGCCCCAGCATTTT
CAWSVTAGWPQHF
>TRBV7-6|TRBJ1-6|few|.
TGTGCCAGCAGCTTAGGGGCGAATTCACCCCTCCACTTT
CASSLGANSPLHF
>TRBV5-1|TRBJ1-2|few|.
TGCGCCAGCAGCCCCCGGTCTGACAGCTATGGCTACACCTTC
CASSPRSDSYGYTF
>TRBV6-5|TRBJ1-5|.|TRBD1
TGTGCCAGCAGTTACTCCGGGACAGTCGGCAATCAGCCCCAGCATTTT
CASSYSGTVGNQPQHF
>TRBV29-1|TRBJ1-2|many|.
TGCAGCGCCAGTGCAGGGGCGCGTGGCTACACCTTC
CSASAGARGYTF
>TRBV10-3|TRBJ1-2|many|TRBD1
TGTGCCAGTGGGACAGCTCTTAACTATGGCTACACCTTC
CASGTALNYGYTF
>TRBV15|TRBJ2-5|many|.
TGTGCCACCAGCAGAGATCGATTCGAGGAGACCCAGTACTTC
CATSRDRFEETQYF